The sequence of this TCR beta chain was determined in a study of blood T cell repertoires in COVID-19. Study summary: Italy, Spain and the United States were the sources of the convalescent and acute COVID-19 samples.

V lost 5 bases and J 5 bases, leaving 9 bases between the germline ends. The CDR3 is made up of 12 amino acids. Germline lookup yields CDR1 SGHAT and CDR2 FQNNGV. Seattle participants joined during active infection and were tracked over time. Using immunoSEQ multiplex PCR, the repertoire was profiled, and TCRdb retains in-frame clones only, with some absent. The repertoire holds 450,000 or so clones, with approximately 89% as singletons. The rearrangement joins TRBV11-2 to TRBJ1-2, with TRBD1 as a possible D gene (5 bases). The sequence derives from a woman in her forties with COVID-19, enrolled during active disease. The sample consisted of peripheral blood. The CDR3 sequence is CASSPGTYGYTF. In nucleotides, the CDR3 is TGTGCCAGCAGCCCCGGGACTTATGGCTACACCTTC. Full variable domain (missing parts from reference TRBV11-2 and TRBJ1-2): EAGVAQSPRYKIIEKRQSVAFWCNPISGHATLYWYQQILGQGPKLLIQFQNNGVVDDSQLPKDRFSAERLKGVDSTLKIQPAKLEDSAVYLCASSPGTYGYTFGSGTRLTVV.